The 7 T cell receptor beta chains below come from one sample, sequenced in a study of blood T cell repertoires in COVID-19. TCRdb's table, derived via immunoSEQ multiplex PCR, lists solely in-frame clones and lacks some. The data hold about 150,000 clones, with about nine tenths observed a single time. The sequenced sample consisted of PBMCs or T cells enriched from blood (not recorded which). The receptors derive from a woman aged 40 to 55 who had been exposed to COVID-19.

CDR3 DNA sequence: TGCGCCAGCAGCCAAGAAGCCCCAGGATTCTATGGCTACACCTTC. Translating it yields CASSQEAPGFYGYTF. The chain couples TRBV4-1 to TRBJ1-2, with D unresolved. Trimming took 0 bases from V and 4 from J, leaving 12 bases between them. This CDR3 contains 15 residues. In germline, CDR1 is MGHRA, CDR2 YSYEKL.

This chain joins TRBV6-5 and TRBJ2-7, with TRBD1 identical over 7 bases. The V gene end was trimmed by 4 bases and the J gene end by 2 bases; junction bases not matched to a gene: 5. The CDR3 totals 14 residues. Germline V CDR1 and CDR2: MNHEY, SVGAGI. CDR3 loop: CASSWTGTPYEQYF. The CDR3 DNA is TGTGCCAGCAGTTGGACAGGAACTCCCTACGAGCAGTACTTC.

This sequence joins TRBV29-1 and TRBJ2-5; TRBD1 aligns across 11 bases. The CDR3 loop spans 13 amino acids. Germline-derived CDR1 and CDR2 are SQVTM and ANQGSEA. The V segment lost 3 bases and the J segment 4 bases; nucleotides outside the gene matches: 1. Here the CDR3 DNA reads TGCAGCGTTGACGGGACAGGGGGAGAGACCCAGTACTTC. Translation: CSVDGTGGETQYF.

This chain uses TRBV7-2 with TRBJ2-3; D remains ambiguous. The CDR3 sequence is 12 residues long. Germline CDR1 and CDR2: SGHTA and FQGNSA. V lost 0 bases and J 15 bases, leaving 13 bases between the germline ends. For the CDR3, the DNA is TGTGCCAGCAGCTTAGCAGGTAGCTTGCGCTATTTT. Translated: CASSLAGSLRYF.

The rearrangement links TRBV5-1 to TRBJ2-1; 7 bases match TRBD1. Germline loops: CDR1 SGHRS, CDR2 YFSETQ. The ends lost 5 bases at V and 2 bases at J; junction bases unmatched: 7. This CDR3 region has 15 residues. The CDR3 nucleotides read TGCGCCAGCAGTTCCCAGACAGGGACCTACAATGAGCAGTTCTTC. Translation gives CASSSQTGTYNEQFF.

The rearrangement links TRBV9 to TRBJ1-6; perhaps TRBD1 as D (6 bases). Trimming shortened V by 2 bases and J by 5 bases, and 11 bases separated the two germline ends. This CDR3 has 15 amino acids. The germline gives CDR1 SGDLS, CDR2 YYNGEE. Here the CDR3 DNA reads TGTGCCAGCAGCGTTCGACAGGCTCATAATTCACCCCTCCACTTT. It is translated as CASSVRQAHNSPLHF.

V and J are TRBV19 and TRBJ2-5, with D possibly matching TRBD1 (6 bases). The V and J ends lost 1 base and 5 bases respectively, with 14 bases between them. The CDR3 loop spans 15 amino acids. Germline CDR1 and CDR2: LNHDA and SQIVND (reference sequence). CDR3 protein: CASSIGDIKGETQYF. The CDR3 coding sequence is TGTGCCAGTAGTATAGGGGACATAAAAGGCGAGACCCAGTACTTC.